The entry below gives a single T cell receptor (beta chain) sequence along with its context. Its antigen is currently unknown. The CDR3 runs to 15 residues. CDR1 SGHRS and CDR2 YFSETQ come from the germline V gene. The ends lost 4 bases at V and 0 bases at J; junction bases unmatched: 4. The data are from a study of vaccination and CD4 T cells after COVID-19. Study details: The authors gave control cultures a CEFX pool, an HIV-1 Nef pool, or no peptide. Study outcomes and limitations: No early post-infection timepoints were studied, and convalescent patients studied were relatively few.

The Oncomine TCR Beta short-read assay was applied to DNA of cultured CD4+ T cells. Each CDR3 protein gets one entry after TCRdb re-called the PCR reads with MiXCR. Found here are over 10,000 distinct CDR3 sequences, under 35% of them singletons; the top ten hold 30% to 35%. This sample's treatment: roughly nine-day PBMC culture with coronavirus spike peptide pools or control peptides (ViraFEST assay). Peptide pools at about 9 ug/ml stimulated fewer than 2.5 million PBMCs per well with 10 IU/ml IL-2. The sample consisted of CD4+ T cells from blood, cultured in vitro, taken before SARS-CoV-2 vaccination. The sequence came from a human donor who received a COVID-19 vaccine. J is TRBJ1-1 and V is TRBV5-1, with 9 bases lining up with TRBD1. CDR3: CASSPDRGMNTEAFF. CDR3 nucleotide sequence: TGCGCCAGCAGCCCGGACAGGGGCATGAACACTGAAGCTTTCTTT.